The TCR beta chain described here comes from a study of cytomegalovirus exposure and HLA in healthy donors. Study information: A subsequent analysis reported that the 95 to 150 validation repertoires were produced on the same platform that had also been used for the roughly 700 first-cohort repertoires.

Some clones are missing from TCRdb's copy, which holds only in-frame ones; the method was immunoSEQ multiplex PCR. The table records about 72,000 clones, roughly 94% of them present only once. This CDR3 has 16 residues. With 4 bases clipped from V and 5 bases from J, the junction kept 13 bases outside the gene matches. The germline gives CDR1 SGHAT, CDR2 FQNNGV. For this clone: Antigen: not known.

Overall study findings and caveats: Confirmation in vitro established that three CMV-associated chains were specific for CMV antigens. It was about 150 TCR beta chains that were listed as cytomegalovirus-associated.

This clonotype was sampled from a young woman in good health and CMV-seropositive. Sequenced material: PBMCs. V usage is TRBV11-2 and J usage is TRBJ1-1, with 7 bases fitting TRBD1. This chain's CDR3 is CASSSLKTGVRTEAFF. The CDR3 DNA reads as TGTGCCAGCAGCTCACTTAAAACAGGGGTAAGGACTGAAGCTTTCTTT. The whole variable domain, filled in from reference TRBV11-2 and TRBJ1-1, reads EAGVAQSPRYKIIEKRQSVAFWCNPISGHATLYWYQQILGQGPKLLIQFQNNGVVDDSQLPKDRFSAERLKGVDSTLKIQPAKLEDSAVYLCASSSLKTGVRTEAFFGQGTRLTVV.